One and the same sample provided the 20 T cell receptor beta chains below, sequenced in a study of blood T cell repertoires in COVID-19 (dated by TCRdb to 2019 to 2021). Libraries were constructed by the immunoSEQ multiplex PCR assay. Not all clones reach the TCRdb copy of this immuneACCESS table, which keeps in-frame sequences only. Checked studies attribute under half of the gap to unresolved V genes and leave the rest unexplained. The sample data list 180,000 or so clones, and approximately 80% of these were observed just once. The ten largest account for 9.5% to 11% of the sample. Sequencing was performed on PBMCs or T cells enriched from blood (not recorded which). Receptors were obtained from a man aged 50 to 60 who had recovered from COVID-19.

The chain links TRBV6-5 to TRBJ1-5, with D maybe TRBD1 (6 bases). Germline CDR1 reads MNHEY; CDR2 reads SVGAGI. V was trimmed by 2 bases and J by 7 bases, leaving 12 bases between them. The CDR3 has 14 residues. The CDR3 bases are TGTGCCAGCAGTTACGGGGGGGGCGAACAGCCCCAGCATTTT. As protein: CASSYGGGEQPQHF.

V is TRBV6-1 and J is TRBJ1-4; possibly TRBD1 for D (5 bases). CDR3 length equals 17 residues. Germline V gene data show CDR1 as MNHNS and CDR2 as SASEGT. V was pared by 3 bases and J by 8 bases, with 22 bases between. CDR3 sequence (DNA): TGTGCCAGCAGTGAGTTTGGGAGGACAACCGAGATGGAAAAACTGTTTTTT. Amino acid sequence: CASSEFGRTTEMEKLFF.

This sequence joins TRBV9 and TRBJ2-1; D gene unclear. The CDR3 extends over 13 amino acids. Germline V gene lookup returns CDR1 SGDLS and CDR2 YYNGEE. V was clipped by 3 bases and J by 9 bases, with 13 bases between them. CDR3 residues: CASSGPQLLEQFF. In nucleotides, the CDR3 is TGTGCCAGCAGCGGGCCTCAGTTGCTTGAGCAGTTCTTC.

V is TRBV5-8 and J is TRBJ2-7, with 8 bases identical to TRBD2. V gave up 4 bases and J gave up 6 bases; unmatched junction bases: 12. CDR3 size: 15 residues. Germline V gene sequence: CDR1 SGHTS, CDR2 YDEGEE. The CDR3 protein is CASSPGLVVTSEQYF. The CDR3 coding sequence is TGTGCCAGCAGCCCGGGACTAGTCGTTACGAGCGAGCAGTACTTC.

The CDR3 spells CASKEEAGGPRTDTQYF. For the CDR3, the DNA is TGTGCCAGCAAGGAGGAGGCGGGGGGGCCTCGTACAGATACGCAGTATTTT. The chain couples TRBV28 to TRBJ2-3, with 9 nucleotides matching TRBD2. The CDR3 has 17 residues. Germline V gene sequence: CDR1 MDHEN, CDR2 SYDVKM. V trimming: 7 bases; J trimming: 3 bases; junction bases outside the gene matches: 14.

CDR3 amino acids: CASSQPGLAGVSDTQYF. CDR3 DNA: TGTGCCAGCAGCCAACCCGGACTAGCGGGAGTTTCAGATACGCAGTATTTT. The rearrangement joins TRBV4-2 to TRBJ2-3, with 13 bases identical to TRBD2. The J segment lost 4 bases and the V segment lost 2 bases, leaving 6 bases of the junction unmatched. This CDR3 contains 17 residues. Germline lookup yields CDR1 LGHNA and CDR2 YNFKEQ.

The chain uses TRBV14 and TRBJ2-7, with TRBD2 as a possible D gene (5 bases). Looked up from germline, CDR1 is SGHDN and CDR2 is FVKESK. The CDR3 is 14 amino acids. V gave up 3 bases and J gave up 5 bases, with 14 bases separating them. The CDR3 loop reads CASSQDLASNEQYF. CDR3 DNA sequence: TGTGCCAGCAGCCAGGACCTAGCAAGCAACGAGCAGTACTTC.

The J gene is TRBJ1-2, the V gene TRBV21-1; the table gives TRBD1 as D, unverified against the DNA. TRBV21-1 is an annotated pseudogene. The CDR3 is 15 residues long. CDR3 in amino acids: CASSKETVPNYGYTF. CDR3 nucleotides: TGTGCCAGCAGCAAAGAAACAGTCCCTAACTATGGCTACACCTTC.

The chain carries TRBV9 and TRBJ2-7; D gene uncertain. This CDR3 region has 14 residues. The V and J ends lost 0 bases and 0 bases respectively, with 7 bases between them. CDR1 and CDR2 (germline): SGDLS, YYNGEE. CDR3 bases: TGTGCCAGCAGCGTAGCGGTCCCCTCCTACGAGCAGTACTTC. Amino acids: CASSVAVPSYEQYF.

As DNA, the CDR3 is TGTGCCACCAGTCGGCGGACAGGGGATGGCTACACCTTC. It is translated as CATSRRTGDGYTF. The V gene is TRBV24-1, the J gene TRBJ1-2, with 9 nucleotides matching TRBD1. Germline lookup yields CDR1 KGHDR and CDR2 SFDVKD. The V gene end was trimmed by 6 bases and the J gene end by 6 bases; junction bases not matched to a gene: 4. The CDR3 has 13 amino acids.

The rearrangement links TRBV5-1 to TRBJ1-1, with D perhaps matching TRBD1 (5 bases). The germline gives CDR1 SGHRS, CDR2 YFSETQ. V gave up 0 bases and J gave up 1 base, with 16 bases separating them. The CDR3 is made up of 17 amino acids. CDR3 DNA sequence: TGCGCCAGCAGCTTGGGCGGATCCCTAGGACAGAACACTGAAGCTTTCTTT. It encodes CASSLGGSLGQNTEAFF.

The rearrangement joins TRBV19 to TRBJ1-2; D may be TRBD1 (6 bases). Germline CDR1 and CDR2: LNHDA and SQIVND (reference sequence). This CDR3 comprises 15 residues. V lost 3 bases, J lost 2 bases, and 13 bases lay in between. The CDR3 protein is CASSMGQGLNYGYTF. The CDR3 nucleotides are TGTGCCAGTAGTATGGGGCAGGGGCTAAACTATGGCTACACCTTC.

The chain has TRBV5-1 and TRBJ2-2, with TRBD1 matching 8 bases. The CDR3 is 16 residues long. Germline V gene sequence: CDR1 SGHRS, CDR2 YFSETQ. V lost 4 bases, J lost 1 base, and 6 bases stayed unmatched. The CDR3 DNA is TGCGCCAGCAGCCCCAGGGGGCGTGAGAACACCGGGGAGCTGTTTTTT. This codes for CASSPRGRENTGELFF.

V is TRBV10-3 and J is TRBJ1-3; D is unresolved. The CDR3 runs 13 residues. Germline CDR1 ENHRY, CDR2 SYGVKD. V dropped 7 bases and J dropped 0 bases, with 7 bases sitting between them. CDR3 protein: CAIKSVSGNTIYF. In nucleotides, the CDR3 is TGTGCCATCAAGTCAGTCTCTGGAAACACCATATATTTT.

This chain joins TRBV10-2 and TRBJ2-7, with TRBD2 matching 8 bases. Germline V gene sequence: CDR1 WSHSY, CDR2 SAAADI. The CDR3 has 14 amino acids. Unmatched junction bases numbered 9, after V lost 9 bases and J lost 2 bases. The CDR3 DNA reads TGCGCCAGTACGGCACTAGCGGATACCTACGAGCAGTACTTC. As protein: CASTALADTYEQYF.

The chain has TRBV5-1 and TRBJ2-7; 8 bases agree with TRBD1. CDR1 SGHRS and CDR2 YFSETQ come from the germline V gene. This CDR3 spans 13 amino acids. The trim removed 5 bases at V and 4 bases at J, leaving 5 bases unmatched. The CDR3 DNA reads TGCGCCAGCAGGGAAGGGACAGGATACGAGCAGTACTTC. It specifies CASREGTGYEQYF. The full variable domain, rest sourced from reference TRBV5-1 and TRBJ2-7, is KAGVTQTPRYLIKTRGQQVTLSCSPISGHRSVSWYQQTPGQGLQFLFEYFSETQRNKGNFPGRFSGRQFSNSRSEMNVSTLELGDSALYLCASREGTGYEQYFGPGTRLTVT.

The rearrangement joins TRBV5-1 to TRBJ1-2; D call uncertain. Trimming removed 0 bases at V and 0 bases at J, with 6 bases between. The CDR3 is made up of 14 amino acids. CDR1 and CDR2 (germline): SGHRS, YFSETQ. The CDR3 spells CASSLGDTNYGYTF. Written as DNA, the CDR3 is TGCGCCAGCAGCTTGGGAGATACTAACTATGGCTACACCTTC.

V and J are TRBV7-6 and TRBJ2-7, with 7 bases aligning to TRBD2. This CDR3 spans 13 amino acids. V dropped 3 bases and J dropped 3; count of bases not matched to a gene: 2. CDR1 is SGHVS and CDR2 is FNYEAQ in the germline V gene. CDR3 in DNA: TGTGCCAGCAGCTTGGGGGGGTACTACGAGCAGTACTTC. It encodes CASSLGGYYEQYF.

V and J are TRBV2 and TRBJ2-5; D might be TRBD2 (7 bases). The CDR3 contains 15 residues. Germline V lookup: CDR1 SNHLY, CDR2 FYNNEI. Trimming stripped 6 bases from V and 0 bases from J, with 14 bases between. DNA of the CDR3: TGTGCCAGCAGAGATGGGGGGGGCTACCAAGAGACCCAGTACTTC. Its protein is CASRDGGGYQETQYF.

On this clone itself: The germline gene is not matched at one end of the junction; a read error may be the cause. This sequence joins TRBV7-7 and TRBJ2-1; no definite D call. Germline CDR1 and CDR2: SSHAT and FNYEAQ (reference sequence). The CDR3 covers 17 residues. CDR3 region: CASSPFDSQSSYNEQFF. The CDR3 DNA reads as TGTGCTAGCAGCCCTTTCGACTCGCAGAGCTCCTACAATGAGCAGTTCTTC.